These 23 T cell receptor beta chains share one sample of origin, sequenced in a study of T cells in Graves' hyperthyroidism and ophthalmopathy. What was amplified from RNA transcripts were TCR beta CDR3 regions. The HTBI primer set was used in a first-round RT-PCR of the TCR CDR3. TCRdb redid the calling of the multiplex PCR reads with MiXCR, one entry per CDR3 protein. Here the sample spans about half a million distinct CDR3 sequences, about 16% being singletons. Sequenced sample: blood. These receptors were collected from a woman between 25 and 40 years old with Graves' ophthalmopathy.

Points on this clonotype: Being one base from a much bigger clone, this may be a read error. The chain uses TRBV28 and TRBJ2-1; D tentatively fits TRBD1 or TRBD2 (5 bases each). Per germline, CDR1 MDHEN and CDR2 SYDVKM. The CDR3 is made up of 13 amino acids. Trimming cost V 6 bases and J 7 bases, with 13 bases left between them. CDR3 residues: CASRQELVNEQFF. DNA of the CDR3: TGTGCCAGCAGACAGGAACTAGTGAATGAGCAGTTCTTC.

This chain joins TRBV6-2 or TRBV6-3 and TRBJ2-3; D not certain. Germline CDR1 is MNHEY and CDR2 is SVGEGT. Trimming cost V 6 bases and J 6 bases, with 10 bases left between them. This CDR3 contains 12 residues. CDR3 amino acids: CASRSIADTQYF. CDR3 nucleotides: TGTGCCAGCAGGTCTATAGCCGATACGCAGTATTTT.

In its sample, this clonotype was seen many times. The gene calls are TRBV3-1 and TRBJ2-1; weak D call: TRBD1 (6 bases). V lost 5 bases and J 5 bases, leaving 10 bases between the germline ends. Germline values: CDR1 LGHDT, CDR2 YNNKEL (reference sequence). This CDR3 has 13 residues. CDR3 coding DNA: TGTGCCAGCAGCGGGTACAGGGACAATGAGCAGTTCTTC. Protein sequence: CASSGYRDNEQFF.

J is TRBJ2-7 and V is TRBV5-6, with 10 bases matching TRBD1. V lost 5 bases to trimming and J lost 6 bases; unmatched junction nucleotides: 14. This CDR3 has 16 amino acids. Germline lookup yields CDR1 SGHDT and CDR2 YYEEEE. CDR3 amino acids: CASSLTGGLRGSEQYF. As DNA, the CDR3 is TGTGCCAGCAGTTTGACAGGGGGCCTACGAGGGAGCGAGCAGTACTTC.

This clonotype was observed a few times. The chain carries TRBV20-1 and TRBJ2-7; 8 bases are a match to TRBD1. Germline CDR1 and CDR2: DFQATT and SNEGSKA (reference sequence). V lost 6 bases, J lost 3 bases, and 4 bases stayed unmatched. This CDR3 has 12 residues. The CDR3 sequence: CSAPGTGYEQYF. The DNA of the CDR3 is TGCAGTGCCCCTGGGACAGGCTACGAGCAGTACTTC.

This clonotype was picked up many times. The chain has TRBV13 and TRBJ1-1; 8 bases are shared with TRBD1. The CDR3 has 13 residues. Per the germline V gene, CDR1 is PRHDT and CDR2 is FYEKMQ (reference sequence). The V and J ends lost 0 bases and 8 bases, in that order; junction bases with no gene match: 2. The CDR3 here is CASSLGSGGEAFF. The CDR3 DNA follows: TGTGCCAGCAGCTTAGGCTCAGGGGGCGAAGCTTTCTTT.

The rearrangement uses TRBV6-1 and TRBJ1-6, with TRBD1 matching 8 bases. The CDR3 contains 15 residues. After removal of 5 bases from V and 5 bases from J, the junction contained 5 bases not matched to a gene. Germline V gene lookup returns CDR1 MNHNS and CDR2 SASEGT. CDR3 region: CASSLDRGHNSPLHF. The CDR3 DNA reads as TGTGCCAGCAGTCTCGACAGGGGACATAATTCACCCCTCCACTTT.

The sample holds many counts of this clonotype. CDR3 sequence: CASTWWGSYEQYF. CDR3 nucleotide sequence: TGTGCCAGCACCTGGTGGGGGTCCTACGAGCAGTACTTC. This sequence joins TRBV28 and TRBJ2-7, with D perhaps assigned TRBD1 or TRBD2 (5 bases each). The CDR3 has 13 residues. V gave up 7 bases and J gave up 1 base, with 11 bases separating them. Germline CDR1 reads MDHEN; CDR2 reads SYDVKM.

Comment on this clonotype: At one end, the junction sequence differs from germline, possibly due to a read error. V usage is TRBV2 and J usage is TRBJ2-1, with D possibly being TRBD1 (5 bases). Germline loops: CDR1 SNHLY, CDR2 FYNNEI. There are 13 residues in the CDR3. Written as DNA, the CDR3 is TGCGCCAGCAGTCTGGACATCTCCAATGAGCAGTTCTTC. It specifies CASSLDISNEQFF.

This clonotype was seen more than once but under ten times. V usage is TRBV20-1 and J usage is TRBJ2-5; the D is unclear. The CDR3 is 12 residues long. Looked up from germline, CDR1 is DFQATT and CDR2 is SNEGSKA (reference sequence). Trimming took off 3 bases at V and 4 bases at J, with 9 bases between the two ends. The CDR3 bases are TGCAGTGCTAGTAGGAAACGAGAGACCCAGTACTTC. Its translation is CSASRKRETQYF.

This clonotype has a handful of counts. The chain has TRBV27 and TRBJ2-7, with D perhaps matching TRBD2 (5 bases). Trimming removed 6 bases at V and 4 bases at J, with 16 bases between. The CDR3 runs 14 residues. The germline CDR1 and CDR2 sequences are MNHEY and SMNVEV (reference sequence). CDR3 sequence reads: CASSSRTYRYEQYF. CDR3 bases: TGTGCCAGCAGCTCCAGGACTTACCGTTACGAGCAGTACTTC.

This clonotype was recorded at least ten times. The V gene is TRBV28, the J gene TRBJ2-1; D not certain. The CDR3 runs 13 residues. Germline CDR1 reads MDHEN; CDR2 reads SYDVKM. V was clipped by 5 bases and J by 9 bases, with 14 bases between them. CDR3 in amino acids: CASSANLAAEQFF. The CDR3, as DNA: TGTGCCAGCAGTGCCAACCTGGCGGCTGAGCAGTTCTTC.

This clonotype was seen at least ten times. The chain uses TRBV6-1 and TRBJ2-3, with D perhaps TRBD1 or TRBD2 (7 bases each). The CDR3 sequence is 16 residues long. The ends were cut back, 7 bases at V and 2 bases at J, with 19 bases in the middle. CDR1 and CDR2 from the germline V gene are MNHNS and SASEGT. CDR3 nucleotides: TGTGCCAGCATTCCCATCAGGGGGGGATTCACAGATACGCAGTATTTT. Protein: CASIPIRGGFTDTQYF.

The chain links TRBV16 to TRBJ1-6; unclear D gene. The CDR3 is 16 residues long. V was shortened by 0 bases and J by 10 bases, with 16 bases between the two germline ends. Germline V gene lookup returns CDR1 KGHSY and CDR2 FQNENV. CDR3 DNA sequence: TGTGCCAGCAGCCAATCCCCCGCCTCCATCGACTCACCCCTCCACTTT. It encodes CASSQSPASIDSPLHF. Full variable domain (remainder filled in from reference TRBV16 and TRBJ1-6): GEEVAQTPKHLVRGEGQKAKLYCAPIKGHSYVFWYQQVLKNEFKFLISFQNENVFDETGMPKERFSAKCLPNSPCSLEIQATKLEDSAVYFCASSQSPASIDSPLHFGNGTRLTVT.

This clonotype was seen ten or more times. The V call is TRBV11-3, the J call TRBJ2-7, with D hard to call. The CDR3 runs 13 residues. Germline CDR1 and CDR2: SGHNT and YENEEA. Trimming cost V 5 bases and J 7 bases, with 15 bases left between them. CDR3 DNA: TGTGCCAGCAGCCTCGGACCCCAACGGGAGCAGTACTTC. Translating gives CASSLGPQREQYF.

This clonotype was counted ten times or more. V gene TRBV30 combines with J gene TRBJ2-2, with D hard to call. Germline V gives CDR1 GTSNPN, CDR2 SVGIG (reference sequence). Trimming removed 3 bases from V and 5 bases from J, with 7 bases in between. This CDR3 comprises 12 residues. The CDR3 DNA reads TGTGCCTGGAGCTACCGTACCGGGGAGCTGTTTTTT. Residues: CAWSYRTGELFF.

This clonotype occurred many times. The chain combines TRBV29-1 with TRBJ2-1; the D gene is possibly TRBD2 (6 bases). V was cut by 7 bases and J by 5 bases, with 15 bases left in between. This CDR3 region has 13 residues. CDR1 is SQVTM, CDR2 ANQGSEA, per germline. CDR3 sequence reads: CSAGGGKNNEQFF. The CDR3 DNA sequence: TGCAGCGCCGGAGGAGGGAAGAACAATGAGCAGTTCTTC.

This clonotype came up many times. Sequence at one end of the junction differs from germline and may be a read error. The J gene is TRBJ2-7, the V gene TRBV28; D ambiguous. The CDR3 contains 8 residues. Germline loops: CDR1 MDHEN, CDR2 SYDVKM. CDR3 bases: TGCGCCGCAGGCGAGCAGTACTTC. This codes for CAAGEQYF.

This clonotype occurred a few times. V gene TRBV29-1 combines with J gene TRBJ2-7, with TRBD1 identical over 7 bases. From germline, CDR1 is SQVTM and CDR2 ANQGSEA. V was pared by 4 bases and J by 0 bases, with 6 bases of the junction left unmatched. The CDR3 runs 14 residues. CDR3 in DNA: TGCAGCGTTGTAGACAGGGCCAGCTCCTACGAGCAGTACTTC. Translating gives CSVVDRASSYEQYF.

This clonotype appeared many times. V gene TRBV20-1 combines with J gene TRBJ2-7; 11 bases align to TRBD2. The CDR3 extends over 13 amino acids. V lost 6 bases, J lost 2 bases, and 3 bases stayed unmatched. The germline gives CDR1 DFQATT, CDR2 SNEGSKA (reference sequence). The DNA of the CDR3 is TGCAGTGCGAATAGCGGGAGGGCCTACGAGCAGTACTTC. As protein: CSANSGRAYEQYF.

This chain joins TRBV4-3 and TRBJ2-7, with TRBD2 identical over 8 bases. Unmatched junction bases numbered 6, after V lost 0 bases and J lost 2 bases. This CDR3 is built from 16 residues. Germline CDR1 reads LGHNA; CDR2 reads YSLEER. CDR3 nucleotide sequence: TGCGCCAGCAGCCAAGATCGAGGAGCGGGAGCCTACGAGCAGTACTTC. Its translation is CASSQDRGAGAYEQYF.

V gene TRBV20-1 combines with J gene TRBJ2-3; possible D gene TRBD2, 5 bases. The germline V gene has CDR1 DFQATT and CDR2 SNEGSKA (reference sequence). This CDR3 region has 13 residues. V lost 0 bases to trimming and J lost 9 bases, with 13 bases between them. CDR3 region: CSARDDFSGTQYF. CDR3 DNA sequence: TGCAGTGCTAGAGATGACTTCTCGGGGACGCAGTATTTT.

V is TRBV28 and J is TRBJ1-2, with 11 bases aligning to TRBD1. Trimming took 3 bases from V and 6 from J; bases not matched to a gene: 18. CDR1 and CDR2 (germline): MDHEN, SYDVKM. The CDR3 sequence is 19 residues long. For the CDR3, the DNA is TGTGCCAGCAGTTTGATCATAGGCTCAGGACAGGGGGCCTTCGATGGCTACACCTTC. It translates to CASSLIIGSGQGAFDGYTF.